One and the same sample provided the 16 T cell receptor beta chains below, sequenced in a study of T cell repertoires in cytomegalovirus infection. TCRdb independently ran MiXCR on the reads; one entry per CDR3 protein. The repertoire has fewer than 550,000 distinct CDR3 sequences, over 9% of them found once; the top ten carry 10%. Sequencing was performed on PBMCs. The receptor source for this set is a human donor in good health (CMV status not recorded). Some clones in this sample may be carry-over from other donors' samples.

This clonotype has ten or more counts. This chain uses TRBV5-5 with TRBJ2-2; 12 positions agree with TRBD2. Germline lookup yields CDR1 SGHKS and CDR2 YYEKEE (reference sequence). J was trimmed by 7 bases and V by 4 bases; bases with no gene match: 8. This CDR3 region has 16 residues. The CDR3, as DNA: TGTGCCAGCAGCCGGACTAGCGGGACTAGGGACGGGGAGCTGTTTTTT. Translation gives CASSRTSGTRDGELFF.

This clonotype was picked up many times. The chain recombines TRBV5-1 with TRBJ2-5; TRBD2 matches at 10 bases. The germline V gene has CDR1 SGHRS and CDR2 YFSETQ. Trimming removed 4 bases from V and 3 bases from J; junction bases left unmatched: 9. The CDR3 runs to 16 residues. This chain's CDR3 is CASSETSGAYEETQYF. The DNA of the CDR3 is TGCGCCAGCAGCGAAACTAGCGGGGCCTATGAAGAGACCCAGTACTTC.

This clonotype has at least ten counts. CDR3 DNA: TGCGCCAGCAGCCACCGATCCTTTGGACAGGGGAGCTCCTACGAGCAGTACTTC. This encodes CASSHRSFGQGSSYEQYF. The V and J genes are TRBV4-1 and TRBJ2-7; 9 bases are shared with TRBD1. The trim removed 3 bases at V and 0 bases at J, leaving 12 bases unmatched. The CDR3 is 18 residues long. Germline assignment: CDR1 MGHRA and CDR2 YSYEKL.

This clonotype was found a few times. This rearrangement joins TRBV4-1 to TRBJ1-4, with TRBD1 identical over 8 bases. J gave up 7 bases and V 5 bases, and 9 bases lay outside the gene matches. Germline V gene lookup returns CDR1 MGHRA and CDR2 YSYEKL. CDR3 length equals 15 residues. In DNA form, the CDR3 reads TGCGCCAGCAGCACACGACAGGGGTTGGGTGAAAAACTGTTTTTT. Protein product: CASSTRQGLGEKLFF.

The CDR3: CSVNLLQGSEQYF. Here the CDR3 DNA reads TGCAGCGTTAACTTATTACAGGGCTCCGAGCAGTACTTC. The genes are TRBV29-1 and TRBJ2-7; a weak D match, TRBD1 (6 bases). The CDR3 has 13 amino acids. Germline CDR1 reads SQVTM; CDR2 reads ANQGSEA. Trimming took 5 bases from V and 6 from J, leaving 17 bases between them.

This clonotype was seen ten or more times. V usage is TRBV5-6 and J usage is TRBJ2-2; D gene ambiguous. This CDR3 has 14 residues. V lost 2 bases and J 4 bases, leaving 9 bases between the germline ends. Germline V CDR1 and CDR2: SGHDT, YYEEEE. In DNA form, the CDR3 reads TGTGCCAGCAGCTTTTCGGTGGCCACCGGGGAGCTGTTTTTT. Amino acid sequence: CASSFSVATGELFF.

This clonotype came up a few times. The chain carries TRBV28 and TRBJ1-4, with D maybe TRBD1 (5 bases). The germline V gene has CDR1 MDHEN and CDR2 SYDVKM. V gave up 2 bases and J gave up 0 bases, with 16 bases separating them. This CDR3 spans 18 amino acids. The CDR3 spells CASSLDRWGDATNEKLFF. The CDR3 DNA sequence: TGTGCCAGCAGTTTAGATCGGTGGGGGGATGCAACTAATGAAAAACTGTTTTTT.

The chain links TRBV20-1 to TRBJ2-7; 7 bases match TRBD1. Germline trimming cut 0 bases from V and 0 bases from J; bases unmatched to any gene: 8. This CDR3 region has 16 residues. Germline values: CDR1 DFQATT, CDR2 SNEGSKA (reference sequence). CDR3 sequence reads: CSARDRLTGSSYEQYF. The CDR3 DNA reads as TGCAGTGCTAGAGATCGGTTGACAGGGAGCTCCTACGAGCAGTACTTC.

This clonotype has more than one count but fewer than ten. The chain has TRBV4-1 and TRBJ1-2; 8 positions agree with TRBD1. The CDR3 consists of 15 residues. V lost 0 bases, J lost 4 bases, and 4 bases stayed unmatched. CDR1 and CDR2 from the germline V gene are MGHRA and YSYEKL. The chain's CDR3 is CASSQDSGGPYGYTF. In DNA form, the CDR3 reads TGCGCCAGCAGCCAAGATTCAGGGGGCCCCTATGGCTACACCTTC.

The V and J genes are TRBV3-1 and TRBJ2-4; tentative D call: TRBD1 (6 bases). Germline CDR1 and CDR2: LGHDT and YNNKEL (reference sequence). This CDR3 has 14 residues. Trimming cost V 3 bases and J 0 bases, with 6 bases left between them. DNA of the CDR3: TGTGCCAGCAGCCACAGGGGAGCCAAAAACATTCAGTACTTC. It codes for CASSHRGAKNIQYF.

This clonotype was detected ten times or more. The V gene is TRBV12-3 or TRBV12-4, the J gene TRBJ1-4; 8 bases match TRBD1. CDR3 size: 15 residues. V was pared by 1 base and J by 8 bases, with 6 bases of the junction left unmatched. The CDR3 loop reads CASSLGTGFGEKLFF. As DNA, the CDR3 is TGTGCCAGCAGTTTAGGGACAGGGTTTGGGGAAAAACTGTTTTTT.

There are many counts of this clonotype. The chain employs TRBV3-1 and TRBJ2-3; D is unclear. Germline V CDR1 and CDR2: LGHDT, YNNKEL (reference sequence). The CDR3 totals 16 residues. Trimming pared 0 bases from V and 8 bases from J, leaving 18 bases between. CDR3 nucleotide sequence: TGTGCCAGCAGCCAAGATTCAAGGGTGAGCGAGTCTACGCAGTATTTT. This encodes CASSQDSRVSESTQYF.

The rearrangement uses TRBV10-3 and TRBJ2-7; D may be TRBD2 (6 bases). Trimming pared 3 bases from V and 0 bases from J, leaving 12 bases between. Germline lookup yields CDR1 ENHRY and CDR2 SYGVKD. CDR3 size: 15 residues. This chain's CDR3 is CAISDLANDSYEQYF. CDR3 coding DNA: TGTGCCATCAGTGACCTAGCGAATGACTCCTACGAGCAGTACTTC.

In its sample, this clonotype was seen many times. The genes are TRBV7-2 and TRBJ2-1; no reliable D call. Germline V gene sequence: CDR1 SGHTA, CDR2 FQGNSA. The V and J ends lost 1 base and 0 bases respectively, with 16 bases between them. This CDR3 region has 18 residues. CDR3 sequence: CASSLGVGVGFSYNEQFF. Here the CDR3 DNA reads TGTGCCAGCAGCTTAGGAGTTGGGGTGGGGTTCTCCTACAATGAGCAGTTCTTC.

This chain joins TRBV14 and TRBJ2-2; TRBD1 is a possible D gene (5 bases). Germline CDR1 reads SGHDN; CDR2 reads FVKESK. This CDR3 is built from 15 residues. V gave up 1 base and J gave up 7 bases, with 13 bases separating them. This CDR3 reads CASSQVSGFIGELFF. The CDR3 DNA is TGTGCCAGCAGCCAAGTATCAGGGTTCATCGGGGAGCTGTTTTTT.

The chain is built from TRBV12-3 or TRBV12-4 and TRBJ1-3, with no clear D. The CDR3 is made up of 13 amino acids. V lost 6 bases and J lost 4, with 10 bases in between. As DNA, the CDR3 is TGTGCCAGCAGGCGAAATGAAGGAAACACCATATATTTT. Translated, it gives CASRRNEGNTIYF.